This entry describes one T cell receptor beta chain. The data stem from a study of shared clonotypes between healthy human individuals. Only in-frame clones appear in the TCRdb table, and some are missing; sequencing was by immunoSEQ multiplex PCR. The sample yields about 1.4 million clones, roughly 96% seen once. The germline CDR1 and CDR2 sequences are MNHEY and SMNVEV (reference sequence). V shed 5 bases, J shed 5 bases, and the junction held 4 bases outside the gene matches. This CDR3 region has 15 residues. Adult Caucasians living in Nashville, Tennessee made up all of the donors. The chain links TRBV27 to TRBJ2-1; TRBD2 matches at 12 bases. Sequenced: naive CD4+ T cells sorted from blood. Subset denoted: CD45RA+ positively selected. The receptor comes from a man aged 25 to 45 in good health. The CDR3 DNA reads TGTGCCAGCAGTAAACTAGCGGGGGGCGACAATGAGCAGTTCTTC. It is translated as CASSKLAGGDNEQFF.